The subject of this entry is one T cell receptor beta chain. Its antigen is not identified. According to the study, genomic DNA was the template for TCR beta VDJ and CDR3 profiling. TCRdb itself ran the reads through MiXCR, one entry per CDR3 protein. Of under 200,000 distinct CDR3 sequences detected, approximately 48% appear once; the ten largest clones hold about 1.8%. These data belong to a study of CD8+CD57+ T cells in acquired aplastic anemia. Study-wide findings and caveats: With respect to CD8+ Simpson's diversity, patients and controls did not differ significantly.

Patients chosen for sequencing had shown CD8+CD57+ cell expansion by flow cytometry. This CDR3 contains 14 residues. Trimming cost V 7 bases and J 3 bases; bases outside gene matches: 7. Germline CDR1 and CDR2: LNHNV and YYDKDF (reference sequence). The receptor was isolated from a human donor with aplastic anemia. The V gene is TRBV15, the J gene TRBJ2-7; the match to TRBD1 covers 9 bases. Sequenced material: sorted CD4+, CD8+, or CD8+CD57+ T cells (not recorded which) from PBMCs. The CDR3 DNA is TGTGCCACCAAAGAACAGGGGGCTATCTACGAGCAGTACTTC. Translated: CATKEQGAIYEQYF.